This T cell receptor beta chain is drawn from a study of blood T cell repertoires in COVID-19. The CDR3 consists of 15 residues. Germline lookup yields CDR1 MNHNY and CDR2 SVGAGI (reference sequence). V trimming: 6 bases; J trimming: 0 bases; junction bases outside the gene matches: 6. Using immunoSEQ multiplex PCR, the repertoire was profiled, and TCRdb retains in-frame clones only, with some absent. The sample lists some 170,000 clones, over 60% occurring once. The clonotype comes from a woman in her 70s with acute or convalescent COVID-19. The sequencing sample was made of peripheral blood. The chain employs TRBV6-6 and TRBJ2-7; 9 positions agree with TRBD2. The CDR3 is CASRPPSGNSYEQYF. In DNA form, the CDR3 reads TGTGCCAGCAGACCCCCTAGCGGGAACTCCTACGAGCAGTACTTC.